These 7 T cell receptor beta chains originate from one sample sequenced in a study of blood T cell repertoires in COVID-19. Some clones are missing from TCRdb's copy, which holds only in-frame ones; the method was immunoSEQ multiplex PCR. The sample holds 310,000 or so clones, roughly 90% seen once. The sequenced material came from PBMCs or T cells enriched from blood (not recorded which). The receptor source for this set is a woman between 25 and 40 years old who had recovered from COVID-19.

The chain carries TRBV5-1 and TRBJ2-5; 8 bases match TRBD1. Per germline, CDR1 SGHRS and CDR2 YFSETQ. The ends lost 1 base at V and 5 bases at J; junction bases unmatched: 1. This CDR3 is built from 13 residues. The CDR3 is CASSLQGAETQYF. The CDR3 coding sequence is TGCGCCAGCAGCTTGCAGGGGGCGGAGACCCAGTACTTC.

The chain's CDR3 is CATIPGQGLTGANVLTF. CDR3 DNA: TGTGCCACCATCCCGGGACAGGGGTTGACTGGGGCCAACGTCCTGACTTTC. The chain joins TRBV15 to TRBJ2-6, with 10 positions matching TRBD1. The junction had 8 bases not matched to a gene; V was cut back by 7 bases and J by 2 bases. The CDR3 covers 17 residues. Germline CDR1 and CDR2: LNHNV and YYDKDF (reference sequence).

The V and J genes are TRBV7-2 and TRBJ2-1, with 9 bases aligning to TRBD2. In germline, CDR1 is SGHTA, CDR2 FQGNSA. The CDR3 runs to 14 residues. Trimming at V came to 3 bases and at J to 9 bases, leaving 6 bases not matched to a gene. This CDR3 is CASSLSGRNGEQFF. The CDR3 DNA follows: TGTGCCAGCAGCTTGAGCGGGAGGAACGGTGAGCAGTTCTTC.

The chain links TRBV10-2 to TRBJ1-5, with no clear D. Germline CDR1 reads WSHSY; CDR2 reads SAAADI. CDR3 size: 16 residues. V was trimmed by 2 bases and J by 0 bases, leaving 11 bases between them. CDR3: CASSEDDWYSNQPQHF. The CDR3 DNA is TGCGCCAGCAGTGAGGACGACTGGTATAGCAATCAGCCCCAGCATTTT.

The rearrangement links TRBV19 to TRBJ1-6; D might be TRBD1 (6 bases). CDR1 is LNHDA, CDR2 SQIVND, per germline (reference sequence). Trimming left V 7 bases short and J 6 bases short, with 19 bases between. The CDR3 spans 16 residues. In DNA, the CDR3 is TGTGCCAGTAAAAGTTGGGGGCCCAACTCTAATTCACCCCTCCACTTT. It is translated as CASKSWGPNSNSPLHF.

The chain carries TRBV18 and TRBJ1-1; D is possibly TRBD1 (5 bases). Germline assignment: CDR1 KGHSH and CDR2 LQKENI. Trimming pared 5 bases from V and 5 bases from J, leaving 12 bases between. This CDR3 has 13 residues. DNA of the CDR3: TGTGCCAGCTCATTCTACCAGGGAACTGAAGCTTTCTTT. It specifies CASSFYQGTEAFF.

This chain uses TRBV10-3 with TRBJ2-2, with 11 bases identical to TRBD2. Germline V lookup: CDR1 ENHRY, CDR2 SYGVKD. Germline trimming cut 9 bases from V and 4 bases from J; bases unmatched to any gene: 1. CDR3 size: 13 residues. CDR3 sequence (DNA): TGTGCCATAACTAGCGGGAGCACCGGGGAGCTGTTTTTT. As protein: CAITSGSTGELFF.